The rows below give T cell receptor beta chains drawn from one sample of a study of CD8 T cells in ankylosing spondylitis. One entry per CDR3 protein, called by TCRdb with MiXCR from the 5' RACE reads. The repertoire consists of around 250,000 distinct CDR3 sequences, with about 11% occurring once and the leading ten covering around 7%. The specimen sequenced was blood, either unsorted or a sorted T cell fraction (not recorded which). All receptors come from a male donor with ankylosing spondylitis or in good health (not recorded which). CDR3s include the opening cysteine and the closing phenylalanine or tryptophan. The D gene is left open where the match is weak.

d_call cdr3_length v_call cdr3_aa
. 14 TRBV5-1 CASSLGTTTYEQYF
. 12 TRBV11-3 CASSIGAGELFF
TRBD1 12 TRBV29-1 CSVMTGDTEAFF
. 16 TRBV10-3 CAISESLAYSGNTIYF
. 15 TRBV5-1 CASSLPGPAGGELFF
TRBD2 16 TRBV20-1 CSARGLAGRDQETQYF
. 11 TRBV20-1 CSSPLDTEAFF
. 13 TRBV20-1 CSIMSTSTDTQYF
. 16 TRBV25-1 CASSGGASGGAETQYF
TRBD1 14 TRBV5-1 CASSLLTGDSEQYF
TRBD2 20 TRBV11-1 CASSLPGLAGATSSYNEQFF
. 14 TRBV6-5 CASSYSFMNTEAFF
. 14 TRBV5-1 CASSLGADANGYTF
. 15 TRBV7-2 CASSGWDNINQPQHF
TRBD2 14 TRBV7-2 CASSSSGGPYEQYF
. 12 TRBV20-1 CSAPGPANVLTF
. 14 TRBV29-1 CSVRDRTNTGELFF
. 13 TRBV5-1 CASRSSGQETQYF
TRBD1 14 TRBV5-1 CASSLKKQGRPQHF
TRBD1 11 TRBV2 CASRPGTVSHF
. 15 TRBV7-6 CASSLVGIGTDTQYF
TRBD2 15 TRBV5-1 CASSLRTSGSYEQYF